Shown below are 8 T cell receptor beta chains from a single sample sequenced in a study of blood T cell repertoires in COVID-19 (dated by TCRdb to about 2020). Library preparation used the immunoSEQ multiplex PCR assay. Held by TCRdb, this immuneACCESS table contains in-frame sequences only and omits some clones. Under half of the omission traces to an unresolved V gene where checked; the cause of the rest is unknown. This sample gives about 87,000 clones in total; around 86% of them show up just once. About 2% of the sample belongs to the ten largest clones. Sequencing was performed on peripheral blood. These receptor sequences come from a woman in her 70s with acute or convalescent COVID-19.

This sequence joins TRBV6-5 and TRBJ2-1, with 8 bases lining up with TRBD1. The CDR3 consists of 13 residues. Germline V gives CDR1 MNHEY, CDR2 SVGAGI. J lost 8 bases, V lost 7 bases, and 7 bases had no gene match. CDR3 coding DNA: TGTGCCAGCACTAGGACAGGGCGGGATGAGCAGTTCTTC. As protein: CASTRTGRDEQFF.

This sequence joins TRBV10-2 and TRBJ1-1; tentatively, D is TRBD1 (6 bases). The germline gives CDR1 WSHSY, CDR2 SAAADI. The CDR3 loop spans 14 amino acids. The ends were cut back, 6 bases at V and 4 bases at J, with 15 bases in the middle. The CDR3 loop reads CASSPDRSFTEAFF. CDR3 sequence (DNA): TGCGCCAGCAGCCCCGACAGGTCCTTCACTGAAGCTTTCTTT.

The CDR3 here is CASSETDPYNSPLHF. For the CDR3, the DNA is TGTGCCAGCAGTGAAACAGACCCCTATAATTCACCCCTCCACTTT. The V and J genes are TRBV2 and TRBJ1-6; no firm D call. CDR3 length: 15 amino acids. Germline-derived CDR1 and CDR2 are SNHLY and FYNNEI. The V end was cut by 2 bases, the J end by 2 bases, with 7 bases between.

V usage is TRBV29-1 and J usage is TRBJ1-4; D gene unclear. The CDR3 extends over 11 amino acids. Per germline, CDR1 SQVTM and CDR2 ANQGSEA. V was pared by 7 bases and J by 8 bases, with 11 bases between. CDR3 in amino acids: CSGRNSEKLFF. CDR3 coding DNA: TGCAGCGGAAGAAACTCAGAAAAACTGTTTTTT.

CDR3 nucleotide sequence: TGCAGCGTTGAAAACAGGACAGACGGGCGAACTCGGGAGCTGTTTTTT. Translated, it gives CSVENRTDGRTRELFF. The chain joins TRBV29-1 to TRBJ2-2; possible D gene TRBD1, 6 bases. CDR3 length equals 16 residues. From germline, CDR1 is SQVTM and CDR2 ANQGSEA. V dropped 2 bases and J dropped 9 bases, with 22 bases sitting between them.

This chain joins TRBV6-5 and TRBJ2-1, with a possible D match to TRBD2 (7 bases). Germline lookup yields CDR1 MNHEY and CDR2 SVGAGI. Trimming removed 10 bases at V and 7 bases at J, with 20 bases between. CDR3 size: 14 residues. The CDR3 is CAITGGQTRNEQFF. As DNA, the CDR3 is TGTGCCATAACGGGGGGCCAAACAAGGAATGAGCAGTTCTTC.

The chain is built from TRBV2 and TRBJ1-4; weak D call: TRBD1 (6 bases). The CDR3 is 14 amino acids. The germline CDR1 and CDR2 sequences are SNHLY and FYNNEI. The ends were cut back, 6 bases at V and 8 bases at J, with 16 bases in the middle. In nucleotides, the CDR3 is TGTGCCAGCAGAACAGGGTACGGGGTAGAAAAACTGTTTTTT. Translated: CASRTGYGVEKLFF.

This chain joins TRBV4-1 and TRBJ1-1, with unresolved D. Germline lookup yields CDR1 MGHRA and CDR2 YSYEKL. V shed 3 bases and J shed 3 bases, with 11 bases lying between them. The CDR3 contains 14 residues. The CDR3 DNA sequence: TGCGCCAGCAGCCATAACCCGCGCGACACTGAAGCTTTCTTT. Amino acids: CASSHNPRDTEAFF.